The rows below give T cell receptor beta chains drawn from one sample of a study of blood T cell repertoires in COVID-19. The method was immunoSEQ multiplex PCR; TCRdb's version includes in-frame clones alone and lacks a portion of them. The sample consists of about 99,000 clones, 90% to 95% of them appearing once. What was sequenced was peripheral blood. The receptor set was obtained from a human donor in a cohort sampled during active COVID-19. The conserved cysteine and the conserved F or W are not part of the CDR3 here.

TRBJ2-3 | TRBV9 | ASSVAGAPADTQY
TRBJ2-4 | TRBV5-6 | ASSHKAVPAIQY
TRBJ2-5 | TRBV10-3 | AISRFGLAGEENGETQY
TRBJ2-1 | TRBV5-1 | ASSLGSQGASENEQF
TRBJ1-1 | TRBV5-8 | ASSPLGRGRGGTEAF
TRBJ2-7 | TRBV10-3 | AISERVTFNEQY
TRBJ1-4 | TRBV19 | ASGGTVNEKLF
TRBJ1-4 | TRBV4-1 | ASSQEQGAGEKLF
TRBJ1-2 | TRBV4-2 | ASSQDAGQYGYT
TRBJ2-7 | TRBV12-5 | ASAPSGGRSYEQY
TRBJ2-1 | TRBV6-2/TRBV6-3 | ASSYEEVSQF
TRBJ1-1 | TRBV5-6 | ASRPDSRGSEAF
TRBJ2-1 | TRBV20-1 | SASKSAAAAF
TRBJ1-4 | TRBV25-1 | ASSGGTGLTGAGELF
TRBJ1-2 | TRBV7-8 | ASSRGGDGYT
TRBJ1-1 | TRBV12-3/TRBV12-4 | ASSRLRDTEAF
TRBJ1-6 | TRBV5-4 | ASSPGGGSYNSPLH
TRBJ2-5 | TRBV4-1 | ASSQVDSQETQY
TRBJ2-5 | TRBV15 | ATSRSGGFGKIQETQY
TRBJ1-2 | TRBV13 | ASSSRESLPGAPLYGYT
TRBJ2-7 | TRBV11-2 | ASSFGAGGYEQY
TRBJ2-5 | TRBV2 | ASSLQEETQY
TRBJ2-5 | TRBV7-9 | ASTPTGGGPY
TRBJ2-1 | TRBV7-2 | ASGGGRAAYNEQF
TRBJ2-5 | TRBV6-5 | AIRTSGQETQY
TRBJ2-7 | TRBV6-2/TRBV6-3 | ASNPLGRVHEQY
TRBJ2-1 | TRBV6-5 | ASAYNGFYNEQF
TRBJ2-4 | TRBV27 | ASRTGGGNIQY
TRBJ2-7 | TRBV5-5 | ASRTRLNDEQY
TRBJ1-6 | TRBV7-2 | ASSIPGHNSPLH
TRBJ2-3 | TRBV7-7 | ASSARGSSTDTQY
TRBJ2-7 | TRBV9 | ASSVGDSPYEQY
TRBJ2-7 | TRBV27 | ASSYSGSYEQY
TRBJ2-1 | TRBV10-3 | AISPTGNEQF
TRBJ2-1 | TRBV19 | ATNRQGIDEQF
TRBJ2-7 | TRBV7-6 | ASSWGTGSYEQY
TRBJ2-1 | TRBV3-1/TRBV3-2 | ASSPFRQISPQF
TRBJ2-1 | TRBV11-3 | ASSLGAGAHNEQF
TRBJ1-4 | TRBV5-1 | ASSLGFGTNEKLF
TRBJ1-1 | TRBV4-3 | ASSQASRGGEAF
TRBJ2-7 | TRBV5-4 | ASSSGLASSYEQY
TRBJ2-7 | TRBV9 | ASSPSGAIYEQY
TRBJ1-1 | TRBV18 | ASSLHSDRGRAF
TRBJ2-5 | TRBV7-8 | ASSLGAQLQETQY
TRBJ2-7 | TRBV6-2/TRBV6-3 | ASSSGDKTYEQY
TRBJ1-1 | TRBV9 | ASSSTGTGPLAF
TRBJ2-3 | TRBV10-1 | ASSESADTQY
TRBJ1-5 | TRBV30 | AWSVYGRGDQPQH